This T cell receptor (beta chain) was sequenced for a study of CD8+ T cells in alopecia areata. Turning to the study itself: It was oral tofacitinib, at 5 to 10 mg twice daily, that treated patients received.

Treatment meaning: oral pan-JAK inhibitor, 5-10 mg twice daily. Study-level results: Especially in alopecia totalis/universalis, lesional scalp showed greater clonality than normal scalp did. In scalp samples, resident alphabeta T cells of normal skin are also sequenced. Numerous expanded lesional clones remained in scalp and blood during tofacitinib.

On this clone itself: Its antigen is as yet unknown. Other DNA sequences in this specimen translate into the identical CDR3.

CDR3 size: 12 residues. Germline-derived CDR1 and CDR2 are SGHRS and YFSETQ. V lost 4 bases, J lost 0 bases, and 5 bases lay in between. RNA was isolated and reverse transcribed to cDNA, the sequencing template. Sequencing used immunoSEQ multiplex PCR; TCRdb keeps in-frame clones, though not all of them. The sample has 150,000 to 200,000 clones; roughly three fifths are singletons. The TCR sequence derives from a human donor with alopecia areata. The chain has TRBV5-1 and TRBJ2-7; D remains unclear. This specimen was CD8+ T cells sorted from blood, taken at week 24, from a patient treated with tofacitinib. CDR3 amino acids: CASSGDSYEQYF. CDR3 DNA: TGCGCCAGCAGCGGGGACTCCTACGAGCAGTACTTC.